Listed below are T cell receptor beta chains from one sample, sequenced in a study of graft-versus-host responses after intestinal transplantation. Profiling relied on immunoSEQ multiplex PCR, and the TCRdb table lists in-frame clones only, not all of them. The sample lists approximately 23,000 clones, about 48% occurring once. This specimen was alloreactive CD8+ T cells from a mixed lymphocyte reaction culture, taken before transplantation. The source is a human patient who was an organ donor for intestinal transplantation. CDR3s include the opening cysteine and the closing phenylalanine or tryptophan. The D gene is left open where the match is weak. A row's size may be missing; if present it is once, few, many or a size class.

cdr3_nt,cdr3_aa,clone_size,v_call,d_call,j_call,cdr3_length
TGTGCTAGCAGCCAATACACAGGGGATGAGCAGTTCTTC,CASSQYTGDEQFF,-,TRBV7-7,TRBD1,TRBJ2-1,13
TGTGCCTGGAGCCCACAGGGCTACGAGCAGTACTTC,CAWSPQGYEQYF,-,TRBV30,-,TRBJ2-7,12
TGTGCCAGCAGTGAAATTAGGGCAGGCTTCTATGGCTACACCTTC,CASSEIRAGFYGYTF,-,TRBV6-1,-,TRBJ1-2,15
TGTGCCATCAGTGAGTCCCTAGCGTGGGGCTACGAGCAGTACTTC,CAISESLAWGYEQYF,-,TRBV10-3,-,TRBJ2-7,15
TGTGCCAGCAGTAAGGGGGGCGAGAGGAGCTCCTACAATGAGCAGTTCTTC,CASSKGGERSSYNEQFF,-,TRBV9,-,TRBJ2-1,17
TGTGCCAGCAGCTTACCCCTACGGGGGGCAACTAATGAAAAACTGTTTTTT,CASSLPLRGATNEKLFF,once,TRBV7-2,-,TRBJ1-4,17
TGTGCCAGCAGCCAAGAGCGGTACTACGAGCAGTACTTC,CASSQERYYEQYF,-,TRBV4-2,-,TRBJ2-7,13
TGTGCCAGCAGGGCTAGTGGGGGGGCGCGGTATGGCTACACCTTC,CASRASGGARYGYTF,-,TRBV9,-,TRBJ1-2,15
TGTGCCAGCAGTGAAGTGACAGAGGGACCCCCGATGAACACTGAAGCTTTCTTT,CASSEVTEGPPMNTEAFF,-,TRBV25-1,-,TRBJ1-1,18
TGCAGCGTCACTAGCGGCACAGATACGCAGTATTTT,CSVTSGTDTQYF,-,TRBV29-1,TRBD2,TRBJ2-3,12
TGTGCCAGCAGCCAATTTAGTGGTTGGCGGGAGCCCTCCTACGAGCAGTACTTC,CASSQFSGWREPSYEQYF,-,TRBV14,TRBD2,TRBJ2-7,18
TGTGCCAGCAGTTTATACCTGACAGGGCAGGAGCAGTACTTC,CASSLYLTGQEQYF,-,TRBV27,TRBD1,TRBJ2-7,14
TGTGCCAGCAGTTCAAAACTCAATACTGGCTACAATGAGCAGTTCTTC,CASSSKLNTGYNEQFF,-,TRBV7-9,-,TRBJ2-1,16
TGTGCCAGCAGCCCTGGTGGGGGGAGTGGCACTGAAGCTTTCTTT,CASSPGGGSGTEAFF,once,TRBV5-6,-,TRBJ1-1,15
TGTGCCAGCAGCTTCCGGGACAGGGGCCCATCGTGGGCCTACGAGCAGTACTTC,CASSFRDRGPSWAYEQYF,few,TRBV7-2,TRBD1,TRBJ2-7,18
TGTGCCAGCAGCATGACCGGGACAGTTGAAGCTTTCTTT,CASSMTGTVEAFF,-,TRBV13,TRBD1,TRBJ1-1,13
TGTGCCAGCAGCCTGACGGGACAGGGAGCTTTCTTT,CASSLTGQGAFF,few,TRBV11-3,TRBD1,TRBJ1-1,12